This T cell receptor (beta chain) is from a study of vaccination effects on CD4 cells after COVID-19. As for the study in general: Either the BNT162b2 or mRNA-1273 vaccine was given to participants in two doses.

CDR1 and CDR2 from the germline V gene are SGHRS and YFSETQ. The CDR3 covers 16 residues. V was trimmed by 4 bases and J by 3 bases, leaving 16 bases between them. Details on this clone: The antigen remains undetermined.

Overall study findings and caveats: Marked clonal contraction of infection- and vaccine-induced clones was seen late after vaccination.

Profiling relied on immunoSEQ multiplex PCR, and the TCRdb table lists in-frame clones only, not all of them. This sample yields some 41,000 clones, of which 70% to 80% are seen a single time; less than 14% belongs to the top ten. ViraFEST assay sequencing came after antigen-specific CD4+ T cells were expanded with viral peptide pools. Following a roughly 9-day culture, CD4+ T cells were purified. Prior SARS-CoV-2 infection was absent in the vaccine recipients, as shown by negative nucleocapsid antibodies. It was with about 10 IU/ml IL-2 and roughly 9.2 ug/ml peptides that a few million PBMC per well were cultured. Half of the medium was exchanged for IL-2 medium on both days 3 and 7.

Material: CD4+ T cells from PBMCs cultured with SARS-CoV-2 spike peptides, obtained before COVID-19 vaccination. The sequence was collected from a human donor who received a COVID-19 vaccine. The gene calls are TRBV5-1 and TRBJ2-2; perhaps D is TRBD1 or TRBD2 (5 bases each). The CDR3 DNA reads TGCGCCAGCAGCCCACGGTTTGGGGGTGACACCGGGGAGCTGTTTTTT. Amino acid sequence: CASSPRFGGDTGELFF.